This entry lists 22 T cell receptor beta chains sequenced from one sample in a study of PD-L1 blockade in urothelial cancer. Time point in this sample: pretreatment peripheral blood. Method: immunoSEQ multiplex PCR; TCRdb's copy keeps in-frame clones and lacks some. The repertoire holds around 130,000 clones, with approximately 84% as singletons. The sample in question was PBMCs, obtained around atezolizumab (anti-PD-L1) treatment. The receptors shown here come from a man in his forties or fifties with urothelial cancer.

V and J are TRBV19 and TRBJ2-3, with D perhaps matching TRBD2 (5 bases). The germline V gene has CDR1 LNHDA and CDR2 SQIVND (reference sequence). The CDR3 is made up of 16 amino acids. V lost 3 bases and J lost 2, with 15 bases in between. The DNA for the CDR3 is TGTGCCAGTAGTATGCGTCCCAGCGGCAACACAGATACGCAGTATTTT. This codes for CASSMRPSGNTDTQYF.

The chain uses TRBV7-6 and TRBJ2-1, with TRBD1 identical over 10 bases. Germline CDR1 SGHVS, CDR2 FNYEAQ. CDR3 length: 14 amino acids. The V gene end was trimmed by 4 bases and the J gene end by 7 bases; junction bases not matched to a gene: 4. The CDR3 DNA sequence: TGTGCCAGCAGCTGGACAGGGGGAAAAAATGAGCAGTTCTTC. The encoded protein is CASSWTGGKNEQFF.

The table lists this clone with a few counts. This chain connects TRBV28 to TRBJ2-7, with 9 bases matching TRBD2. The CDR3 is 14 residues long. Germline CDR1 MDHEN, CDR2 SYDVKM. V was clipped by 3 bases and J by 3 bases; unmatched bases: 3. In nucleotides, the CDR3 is TGTGCCAGCAGTTTTGCGGGAGGGAACTACGAGCAGTACTTC. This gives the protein CASSFAGGNYEQYF.

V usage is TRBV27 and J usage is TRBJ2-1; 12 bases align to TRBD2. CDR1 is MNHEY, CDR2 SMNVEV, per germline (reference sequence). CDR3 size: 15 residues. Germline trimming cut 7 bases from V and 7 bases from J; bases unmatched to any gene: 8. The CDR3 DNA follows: TGTGCCAGCACCTTGAGGCTAGCGGGGGGGAATGAGCAGTTCTTC. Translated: CASTLRLAGGNEQFF.

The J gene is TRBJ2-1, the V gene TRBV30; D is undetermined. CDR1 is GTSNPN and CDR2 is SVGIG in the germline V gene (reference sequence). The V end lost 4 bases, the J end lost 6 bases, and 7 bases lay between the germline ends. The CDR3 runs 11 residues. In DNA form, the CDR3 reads TGTGCCTGGACATTGCGCAATGAGCAGTTCTTC. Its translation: CAWTLRNEQFF.

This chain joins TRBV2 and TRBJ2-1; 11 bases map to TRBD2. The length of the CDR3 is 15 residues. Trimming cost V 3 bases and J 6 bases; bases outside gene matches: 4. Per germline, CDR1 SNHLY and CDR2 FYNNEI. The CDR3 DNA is TGTGCCAGCAGTGAGTTGGGACTAGCGGTCAATGAGCAGTTCTTC. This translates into CASSELGLAVNEQFF.

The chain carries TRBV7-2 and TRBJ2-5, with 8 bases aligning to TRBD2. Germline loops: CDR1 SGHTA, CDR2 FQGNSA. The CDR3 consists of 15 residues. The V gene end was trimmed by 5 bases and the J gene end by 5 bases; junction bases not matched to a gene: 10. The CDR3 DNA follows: TGTGCCAGCAGCAAACCGGGACTAGGGATTGAGACCCAGTACTTC. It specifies CASSKPGLGIETQYF. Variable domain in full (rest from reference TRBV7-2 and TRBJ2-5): GAGVSQSPSNKVTEKGKDVELRCDPISGHTALYWYRQSLGQGLEFLIYFQGNSAPDKSGLPSDRFSAERTGGSVSTLTIQRTQQEDSAVYLCASSKPGLGIETQYFGPGTRLLVL.

The CDR3, as DNA: TGTGCCAGCAGCGAACGGGGTTACGAGCAGTACTTC. As protein: CASSERGYEQYF. The chain links TRBV5-5 to TRBJ2-7, with D perhaps matching TRBD2 (5 bases). The germline V gene has CDR1 SGHKS and CDR2 YYEKEE (reference sequence). V lost 4 bases to trimming and J lost 4 bases, with 9 bases between them. The CDR3 spans 12 residues.

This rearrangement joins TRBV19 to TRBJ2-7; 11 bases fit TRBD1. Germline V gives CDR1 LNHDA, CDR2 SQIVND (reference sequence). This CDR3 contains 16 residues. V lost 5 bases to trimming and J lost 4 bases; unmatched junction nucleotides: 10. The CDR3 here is CASSPLSRDRGYEQYF. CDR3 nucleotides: TGTGCCAGTAGTCCGCTATCACGGGACAGGGGGTACGAGCAGTACTTC.

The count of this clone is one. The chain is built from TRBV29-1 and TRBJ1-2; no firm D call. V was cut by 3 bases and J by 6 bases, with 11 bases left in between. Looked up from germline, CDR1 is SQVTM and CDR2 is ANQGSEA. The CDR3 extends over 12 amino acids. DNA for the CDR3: TGCAGCGTTGACCGGGGAAGACATGGCTACACCTTC. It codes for CSVDRGRHGYTF.

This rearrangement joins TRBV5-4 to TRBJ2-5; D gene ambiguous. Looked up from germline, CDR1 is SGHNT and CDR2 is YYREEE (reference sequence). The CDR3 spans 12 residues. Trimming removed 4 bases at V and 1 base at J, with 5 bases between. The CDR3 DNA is TGTGCCAGCAGCCAGTCCCAAGAGACCCAGTACTTC. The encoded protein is CASSQSQETQYF.

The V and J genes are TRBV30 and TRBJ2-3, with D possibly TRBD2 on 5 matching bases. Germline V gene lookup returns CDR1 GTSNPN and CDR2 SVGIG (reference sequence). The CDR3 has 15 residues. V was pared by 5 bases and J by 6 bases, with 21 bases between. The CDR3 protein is CAWVVHGRGSDTQYF. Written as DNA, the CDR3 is TGTGCCTGGGTTGTCCATGGGAGAGGTTCTGATACGCAGTATTTT. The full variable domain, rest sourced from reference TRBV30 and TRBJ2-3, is SQTIHQWPATLVQPVGSPLSLECTVEGTSNPNLYWYRQAAGRGLQLLFYSVGIGQISSEVPQNLSASRPQDRQFILSSKKLLLSDSGFYLCAWVVHGRGSDTQYFGPGTRLTVL.

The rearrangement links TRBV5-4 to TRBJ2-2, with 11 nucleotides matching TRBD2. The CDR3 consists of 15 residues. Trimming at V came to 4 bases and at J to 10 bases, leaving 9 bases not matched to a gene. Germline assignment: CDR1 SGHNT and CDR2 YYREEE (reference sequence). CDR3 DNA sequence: TGTGCCAGCAGCCCCTTAGCGGGAGGGGGGGAGGAGCTGTTTTTT. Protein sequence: CASSPLAGGGEELFF. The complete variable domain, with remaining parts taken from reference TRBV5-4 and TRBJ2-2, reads ETGVTQSPTHLIKTRGQQVTLRCSSQSGHNTVSWYQQALGQGPQFIFQYYREEENGRGNFPPRFSGLQFPNYSSELNVNALELDDSALYLCASSPLAGGGEELFFGEGSRLTVL.

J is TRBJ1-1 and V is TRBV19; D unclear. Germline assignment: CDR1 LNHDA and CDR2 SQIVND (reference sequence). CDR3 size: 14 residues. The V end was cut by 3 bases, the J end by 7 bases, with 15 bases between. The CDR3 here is CASSIGLGGDEAFF. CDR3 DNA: TGTGCCAGTAGTATCGGGTTGGGAGGCGATGAAGCTTTCTTT.

CDR3 in amino acids: CASSLLTGETQYF. The CDR3 region has the DNA TGTGCCAGCAGTTTATTAACAGGGGAGACCCAGTACTTC. The chain carries TRBV28 and TRBJ2-5; D perhaps matches TRBD1 (6 bases). Deletions cut 1 base from V and 5 bases from J, with 8 bases between. The CDR3 spans 13 residues. Germline V lookup: CDR1 MDHEN, CDR2 SYDVKM.

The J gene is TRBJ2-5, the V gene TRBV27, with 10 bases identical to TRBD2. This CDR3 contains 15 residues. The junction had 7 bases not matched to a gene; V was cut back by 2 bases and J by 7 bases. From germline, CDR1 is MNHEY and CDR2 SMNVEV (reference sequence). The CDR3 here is CASSLRLAGAGTQYF. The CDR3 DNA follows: TGTGCCAGCAGTTTACGGCTAGCGGGAGCCGGGACCCAGTACTTC.

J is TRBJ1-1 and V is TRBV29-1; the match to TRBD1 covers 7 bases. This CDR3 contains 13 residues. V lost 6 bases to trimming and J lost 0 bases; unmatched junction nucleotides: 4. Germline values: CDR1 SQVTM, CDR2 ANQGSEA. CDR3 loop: CSVKGQLNTEAFF. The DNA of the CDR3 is TGCAGCGTCAAGGGACAGCTGAACACTGAAGCTTTCTTT.

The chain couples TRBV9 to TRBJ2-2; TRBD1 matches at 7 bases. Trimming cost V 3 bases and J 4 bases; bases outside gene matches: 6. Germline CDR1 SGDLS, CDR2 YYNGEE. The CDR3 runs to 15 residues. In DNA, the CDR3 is TGTGCCAGCAGCGATGCCGGGACAGCCACCGGGGAGCTGTTTTTT. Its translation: CASSDAGTATGELFF.

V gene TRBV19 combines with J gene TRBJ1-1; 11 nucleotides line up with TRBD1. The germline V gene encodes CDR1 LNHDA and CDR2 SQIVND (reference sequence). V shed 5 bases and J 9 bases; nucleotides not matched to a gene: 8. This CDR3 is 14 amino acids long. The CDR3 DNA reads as TGTGCCAGTAGTGTCCGGGACAGGGGGGAAAAAGCTTTCTTT. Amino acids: CASSVRDRGEKAFF.

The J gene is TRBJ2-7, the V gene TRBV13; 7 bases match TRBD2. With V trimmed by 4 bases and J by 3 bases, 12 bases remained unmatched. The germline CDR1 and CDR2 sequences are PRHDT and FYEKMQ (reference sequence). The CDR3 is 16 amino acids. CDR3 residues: CASSSPRAGLIYEQYF. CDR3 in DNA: TGTGCCAGCAGCTCCCCCCGAGCGGGGCTAATCTACGAGCAGTACTTC.

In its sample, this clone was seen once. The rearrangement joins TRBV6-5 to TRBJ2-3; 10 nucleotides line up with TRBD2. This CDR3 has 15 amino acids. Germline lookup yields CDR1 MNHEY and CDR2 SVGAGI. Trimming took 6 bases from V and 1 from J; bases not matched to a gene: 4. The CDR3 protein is CASRSGLAGTDTQYF. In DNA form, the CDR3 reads TGTGCCAGCAGATCCGGACTAGCGGGCACAGATACGCAGTATTTT.

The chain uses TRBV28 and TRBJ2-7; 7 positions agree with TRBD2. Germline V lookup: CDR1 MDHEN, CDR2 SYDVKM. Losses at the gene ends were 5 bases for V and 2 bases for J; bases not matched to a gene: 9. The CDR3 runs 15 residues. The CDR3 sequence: CASSALGAGAYEQYF. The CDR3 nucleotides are TGTGCCAGCAGTGCCCTAGGGGCGGGAGCCTACGAGCAGTACTTC. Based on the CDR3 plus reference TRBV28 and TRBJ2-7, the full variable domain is DVKVTQSSRYLVKRTGEKVFLECVQDMDHENMFWYRQDPGLGLRLIYFSYDVKMKEKGDIPEGYSVSREKKERFSLILESASTNQTSMYLCASSALGAGAYEQYFGPGTRLTVT.